This entry lists 7 T cell receptor beta chains sequenced from one sample in a study of Ad26.COV2.S vaccination and SARS-CoV-2 variants. Sequencing was performed with immunoSEQ multiplex PCR; in TCRdb, only in-frame clones are kept and a portion is missing. The sample has around 240,000 clones; 70% to 90% are singletons. Regarding treatment: around 19 received Ad26.COV2.S at low or high dose, single or two shots; several received placebo; per-sample allocation not given. The samples were gathered on day 63 after the first injection of vaccine or placebo. The sequencing here drew on peripheral blood, taken in a trial of Ad26.COV2.S vaccine versus placebo. All receptors come from a person aged 18 to 65 who received the Ad26.COV2.S COVID-19 vaccine or a placebo.

The V gene is TRBV2, the J gene TRBJ1-5; a possible D gene is TRBD1 (6 bases). Germline V gene lookup returns CDR1 SNHLY and CDR2 FYNNEI. Between the trimmed V and J ends, which lost 11 bases and 4 bases, there was a span of 18 bases. CDR3 length: 14 amino acids. The CDR3 DNA reads TGTGCCTGGGGGGGGCCAAAAACTAATCAGCCCCAGCATTTT. Residues: CAWGGPKTNQPQHF.

The chain joins TRBV14 to TRBJ1-1, with a weak D call TRBD1 (5 bases). Germline CDR1 SGHDN, CDR2 FVKESK. The CDR3 runs to 15 residues. Trimming cost V 3 bases and J 1 base, with 12 bases left between them. The CDR3 DNA follows: TGTGCCAGCAGCCACCCGGGACCCTCGAACACTGAAGCTTTCTTT. Its protein is CASSHPGPSNTEAFF.

The chain recombines TRBV14 with TRBJ1-5; D uncertain. Germline-derived CDR1 and CDR2 are SGHDN and FVKESK. CDR3 size: 14 residues. V lost 4 bases and J lost 2, with 9 bases in between. The CDR3 DNA is TGTGCCAGCAGCCCGGGCGGGGGCAATCAGCCCCAGCATTTT. It encodes CASSPGGGNQPQHF.

V usage is TRBV2 and J usage is TRBJ1-2; maybe TRBD1 (6 bases). CDR3 length: 15 amino acids. Trimming stripped 10 bases from V and 4 bases from J, with 22 bases between. From germline, CDR1 is SNHLY and CDR2 FYNNEI. The CDR3 DNA reads as TGTGCCACCCGGGACAAATTAGTCCTCGGCTATGGCTACACCTTC. Its protein product is CATRDKLVLGYGYTF. The full variable domain, completed using reference TRBV2 and TRBJ1-2, is EPEVTQTPSHQVTQMGQEVILRCVPISNHLYFYWYRQILGQKVEFLVSFYNNEISEKSEIFDDQFSVERPDGSNFTLKIRSTKLEDSAMYFCATRDKLVLGYGYTFGSGTRLTVV.

The rearrangement joins TRBV27 to TRBJ1-1; 8 bases align to TRBD1. The V gene's germline CDR1 is MNHEY and CDR2 SMNVEV (reference sequence). The CDR3 has 16 residues. J lost 5 bases, V lost 0 bases, and 8 bases had no gene match. The CDR3 loop reads CASSLSGQGATTEAFF. The CDR3 nucleotides are TGTGCCAGCAGTTTATCGGGGCAGGGGGCAACAACTGAAGCTTTCTTT.

The CDR3 loop reads CASSLNQLGPQHF. The CDR3 DNA sequence: TGTGCCAGCAGCTTAAATCAACTGGGGCCCCAGCATTTT. The rearrangement uses TRBV7-9 and TRBJ1-5, with unresolved D. CDR1 SEHNR and CDR2 FQNEAQ come from the germline V gene (reference sequence). V lost 2 bases, J lost 9 bases, and 11 bases lay in between. The CDR3 consists of 13 residues.

The chain couples TRBV2 to TRBJ2-1; D is uncertain. Germline lookup yields CDR1 SNHLY and CDR2 FYNNEI. Trimming took off 6 bases at V and 0 bases at J, with 6 bases between the two ends. This CDR3 has 13 amino acids. The CDR3 region is CASRTVSYNEQFF. The CDR3 DNA sequence: TGTGCCAGCAGGACGGTCTCCTACAATGAGCAGTTCTTC.